A selection of T cell receptor beta chains follows, all from one sample in a study of T cell responses to AZD1222 COVID-19 vaccine. This table comes from immunoSEQ multiplex PCR, and its TCRdb copy is limited to in-frame clones, with some not included. In the table there are approximately 110,000 clones, about 91% of which are singletons. The sample was peripheral blood, taken 28 days after the second AZD1222 dose. Every receptor here comes from an adult who received the AZD1222 COVID-19 vaccine. Both conserved end residues are part of each CDR3. A D gene is named only where the DNA matches it firmly. Not all rows give a size; the values are once, few, many and, for expanded clones, a class.

abundance	d_gene	v_gene	j_gene	CDR3nt	CDR3aa
-	TRBD1	TRBV2	TRBJ2-5	TGTGCCAGCAGCCCGGACAGGGGGCGAGAGACCCAGTACTTC	CASSPDRGRETQYF
-	-	TRBV2	TRBJ2-7	TGTGCCAGCGGGGGGTTCGAGCAGTACTTC	CASGGFEQYF
-	-	TRBV5-5	TRBJ2-2	TGTGCCAGCAGCTTGTTGCAGGGGACGAACGGGGAGCTGTTTTTT	CASSLLQGTNGELFF
-	TRBD2	TRBV9	TRBJ2-1	TGTGCCAGCAGCGTAACCCCCAGCGGGAGGCATTCCTACAATGAGCAGTTCTTC	CASSVTPSGRHSYNEQFF
-	TRBD1	TRBV7-6	TRBJ2-7	TGTGCCAGCAGCTCCCCCGGACAGGGAGCCGGAGGGCAGTACTTC	CASSSPGQGAGGQYF
-	-	TRBV5-4	TRBJ1-3	TGTGCCAGCAGCTTGGTCCCGACCATCTCTGGAAACACCATATATTTT	CASSLVPTISGNTIYF
-	-	TRBV19	TRBJ1-1	TGTGCCAGTAGTCCCCCGGGACCTGCGCGGGGGGCTTTCTTT	CASSPPGPARGAFF
-	TRBD2	TRBV4-1	TRBJ2-1	TGCGCCAGCAGCCAAGATCGGGCTAGCGGGAAAGTCGATGGGCAGTTCTTC	CASSQDRASGKVDGQFF
-	-	TRBV6-2/TRBV6-3	TRBJ2-7	TGTGCCAGCAGTTACAACGGGAACGGGCAGTACTTC	CASSYNGNGQYF
-	-	TRBV5-6	TRBJ1-6	TGTGCCAGCAGCTTGCGCTTGGACGCCTATAATTCACCCCTCCACTTT	CASSLRLDAYNSPLHF
-	-	TRBV5-6	TRBJ2-2	TGTGCCAGCAGCTGGGGGTTGGAGGGGCGGACCGGGGAGCTGTTTTTT	CASSWGLEGRTGELFF
-	-	TRBV19	TRBJ1-1	TGTGCCAGTAGTTCCCGACAGATGAACACTGAAGCTTTCTTT	CASSSRQMNTEAFF
-	-	TRBV6-4	TRBJ1-2	TGTGCCAGAGCATTAGCTAACTATGGCTACACCTTC	CARALANYGYTF
few	-	TRBV18	TRBJ2-1	TGTGCCAGCTCATCATATCTCGTCGCGGGATGGGGCAATGAGCAGTTCTTC	CASSSYLVAGWGNEQFF
-	-	TRBV12-3/TRBV12-4	TRBJ2-2	TGTGCCAGCAGTCTGACACTGACCGGGGAGCTGTTTTTT	CASSLTLTGELFF
-	-	TRBV7-8	TRBJ1-5	TGTGCCAGCAGCTTAATCCCGGTTGGAGGACAGCCCCAGCATTTT	CASSLIPVGGQPQHF
-	TRBD1	TRBV18	TRBJ2-7	TGTGCCAGCTCACCGCCGGGACAGACCTACGAGCAGTACTTC	CASSPPGQTYEQYF
-	-	TRBV19	TRBJ1-4	TGTGCCAGTAGGAACAGTGGTGCAACTAATGAAAAACTGTTTTTT	CASRNSGATNEKLFF
-	TRBD1	TRBV11-2	TRBJ1-2	TGTGCCAGCAGGGGCCTACAGGGGGCCAAGGATGGCTACACCTTC	CASRGLQGAKDGYTF
-	TRBD1	TRBV7-2	TRBJ2-1	TGTGCCAGCAGCTTAGTGTCTGGGACAGGGACCAATGAGCAGTTCTTC	CASSLVSGTGTNEQFF
-	-	TRBV10-2	TRBJ2-3	TGCGCCAGCAGTGAGGCTAGCGCAAGAACAGATACGCAGTATTTT	CASSEASARTDTQYF
once	TRBD2	TRBV4-1	TRBJ2-7	TGCGCCAGCAGCCAAGGACTAGCGGAACTAGGCTCCTACGAGCAGTACTTC	CASSQGLAELGSYEQYF
-	-	TRBV5-1	TRBJ1-2	TGCGCCAGCAGCTTGGTCGCGACTAACTATGGCTACACCTTC	CASSLVATNYGYTF
-	-	TRBV9	TRBJ2-3	TGTGCCAGCAGCGTAGAAGCCAGATACACAGATACGCAGTATTTT	CASSVEARYTDTQYF
-	-	TRBV4-3	TRBJ1-1	TGCGCCAGCAGCCCTCAGGGAGGGTTTCCTGAAGCTTTCTTT	CASSPQGGFPEAFF
-	TRBD2	TRBV11-1	TRBJ2-5	TGTGCCAGCAGCCTTAGCGGGTACCAAGAGACCCAGTACTTC	CASSLSGYQETQYF
-	-	TRBV30	TRBJ2-3	TGTGCCTGGAGCGCGGGGCACACAGATACGCAGTATTTT	CAWSAGHTDTQYF
-	TRBD2	TRBV2	TRBJ2-1	TGTGCCAGCAGCAAAGGGACTAGCGGGAGAGGTAGCAATGAGCAGTTCTTC	CASSKGTSGRGSNEQFF
once	-	TRBV30	TRBJ2-7	TGTGCCTGGTTGGATCAAGACCGTTACGAGCAGTACTTC	CAWLDQDRYEQYF
-	-	TRBV28	TRBJ2-2	TGTGCCAGCAGCCCTCTTAAGGCTTACACCGGGGAGCTGTTTTTT	CASSPLKAYTGELFF
-	-	TRBV5-6	TRBJ2-1	TGTGCCAGCAGCCCGGTGGGGGTGGGATACAATGAGCAGTTCTTC	CASSPVGVGYNEQFF
-	TRBD2	TRBV2	TRBJ2-5	TGTGCCAGTGCTACTAGCGCCCAAGAGACCCAGTACTTC	CASATSAQETQYF
-	TRBD2	TRBV6-5	TRBJ2-5	TGTGCCAGCACCTGGACGACTAGCCTGGGAGAGACCCAGTACTTC	CASTWTTSLGETQYF
-	-	TRBV6-5	TRBJ2-3	TGTGCCAGCAGTCCAGGAGGGGGCACAGATACGCAGTATTTT	CASSPGGGTDTQYF
-	TRBD1	TRBV6-5	TRBJ1-5	TGTGCCAGCAGACTGGGGACAGTGAATCAGCCCCAGCATTTT	CASRLGTVNQPQHF
-	TRBD1	TRBV3-1/TRBV3-2	TRBJ2-7	TGTGCCAGCAGCCGCTGGGACAGCTACGAGCAGTACTTC	CASSRWDSYEQYF
-	TRBD1	TRBV5-8	TRBJ2-2	TGTGCCAGCAGCTTGCCTGGGACAGGGAGTGTCACCGGGGAGCTGTTTTTT	CASSLPGTGSVTGELFF
-	-	TRBV4-2	TRBJ2-1	TGTGCCAGCAGCCAAGATGGTATTTCCTCCTACAATGAGCAGTTCTTC	CASSQDGISSYNEQFF
-	-	TRBV7-9	TRBJ1-4	TGTGCCAGCAGCTCGTTGGACAGTGAAGGAGAAAAACTGTTTTTT	CASSSLDSEGEKLFF
-	TRBD2	TRBV24-1	TRBJ2-1	TGTGCCACCAGTGATCGTAGCGGGAGGACCCACAATGAGCAGTTCTTC	CATSDRSGRTHNEQFF
-	TRBD1	TRBV5-4	TRBJ2-1	TGTGCCAGCAGCCCGGGACAGGGGGTATACTACAATGAGCAGTTCTTC	CASSPGQGVYYNEQFF
-	-	TRBV12-3/TRBV12-4	TRBJ2-1	TGTGCCAGCAGTACCCATGGGGCCCAGGTGCAGTTCTTC	CASSTHGAQVQFF
-	-	TRBV5-1	TRBJ2-2	TGCGCCAGCAGCTCCGGATACTTGGGAGTGGAGCTGTTTTTT	CASSSGYLGVELFF
-	TRBD1	TRBV6-6	TRBJ2-5	TGTGCCAGCAGTCACCCCCGGGACAGGGGAGAGACCCAGTACTTC	CASSHPRDRGETQYF
-	-	TRBV5-4	TRBJ2-6	TGTGCCAGCAGCTCAGGTGGGGGGTTGATGACTGGGGCCAACGTCCTGACTTTC	CASSSGGGLMTGANVLTF
once	-	TRBV10-3	TRBJ1-2	TGTGCCATCAGTCCCCGGGGGCTTGGCTACACCTTC	CAISPRGLGYTF
-	TRBD1	TRBV3-1/TRBV3-2	TRBJ1-1	TGTGCCAGCAGCCCTTTACGACAGGGTGCGACTGAAGCTTTCTTT	CASSPLRQGATEAFF
once	-	TRBV5-1	TRBJ2-1	TGCGCCAGCAGCTTCGGGCCCTCGGGGAATGAGCAGTTCTTC	CASSFGPSGNEQFF
-	TRBD2	TRBV9	TRBJ2-3	TGTGCCAGCAGCGTAGCGGGACTAGATATAGATACGCAGTATTTT	CASSVAGLDIDTQYF
-	TRBD2	TRBV27	TRBJ2-7	TGTGCCAGCAGTTATAGCGGGAGCTCCTACGAGCAGTACTTC	CASSYSGSSYEQYF
-	-	TRBV5-6	TRBJ1-1	TGTGCCAGCAGCTTGGTTATGGCAGGGTCTGAAGCTTTCTTT	CASSLVMAGSEAFF